The clone carrying this T cell receptor (beta chain) was counted between two and nine times. Its antigen is still unknown. V lost 2 bases to trimming and J lost 0 bases; unmatched junction nucleotides: 6. The germline V gene has CDR1 LGHNT and CDR2 FRNRAP. This CDR3 comprises 18 residues. One entry per CDR3 protein results from TCRdb running MiXCR on the reads. The data hold 830,000 or so distinct CDR3 sequences, with less than 35% observed a single time. The data stem from a study of T cell repertoires in cytomegalovirus infection. Study-wide points: HLA-C-restricted CMV-specific TCR beta clonotypes were dominant in the ex vivo response.

The TCR sequence derives from a human donor in good health (CMV status not recorded). Some clones in this sample may be carry-over from other donors' samples. V usage is TRBV12-5 and J usage is TRBJ2-6; 8 nucleotides line up with TRBD2. Source: cultured CD8+ T cells from PBMCs, taken from culture after CMV antigen stimulation. The CDR3 DNA is TGTGCTAGTGGTTTGCCCGAGCGGGGGTACTCTGGGGCCAACGTCCTGACTTTC. It specifies CASGLPERGYSGANVLTF.